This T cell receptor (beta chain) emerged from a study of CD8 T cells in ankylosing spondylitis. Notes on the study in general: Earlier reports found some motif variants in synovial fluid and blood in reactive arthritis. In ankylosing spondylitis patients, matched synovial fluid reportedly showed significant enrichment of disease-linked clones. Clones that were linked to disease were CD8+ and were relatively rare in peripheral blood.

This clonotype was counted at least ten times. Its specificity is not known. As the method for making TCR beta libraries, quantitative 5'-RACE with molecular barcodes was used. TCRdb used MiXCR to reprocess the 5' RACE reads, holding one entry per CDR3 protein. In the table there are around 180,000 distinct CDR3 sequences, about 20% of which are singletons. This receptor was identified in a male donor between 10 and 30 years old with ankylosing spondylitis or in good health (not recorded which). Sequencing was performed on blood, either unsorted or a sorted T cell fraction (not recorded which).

The CDR3 loop is CSVDRTSRTDTQYF. DNA for the CDR3: TGCAGCGTTGATCGGACTAGTCGGACAGATACGCAGTATTTT. J is TRBJ2-3 and V is TRBV29-1; TRBD2 matches at 7 bases. Losses at the gene ends were 3 bases for V and 3 bases for J; bases not matched to a gene: 6. CDR3 size: 14 residues. Germline V gene sequence: CDR1 SQVTM, CDR2 ANQGSEA.